The T cell receptor beta chain under discussion was sequenced for a study of Ad26.COV2.S vaccination and SARS-CoV-2 variants. In the study overall: Within the COV1001 Ad26.COV2.S trial arm, the donor was enrolled. Once or twice, 56 days apart, Ad26.COV2.S was delivered intramuscularly. The study's findings and limits: Analyses that measured TCR breadth and depth may have underestimated total T cell responses. Breadth, reportedly substantial, characterized the spike-specific CD8+ and CD4+ T cell responses after vaccination.

Treatment denoted: over 15 received Ad26.COV2.S at low or high dose, single or two shots; about 5 received placebo; per-sample allocation not given. Sampling took place 63 days after the first vaccine or placebo injection. Using immunoSEQ multiplex PCR, the repertoire was profiled, and TCRdb retains in-frame clones only, with some absent. Of around 420,000 clones listed, 85% to 90% are singletons. In the case of this clone: Antigen: not known.

The TCR was taken from a person aged 18 to 59 who received the Ad26.COV2.S COVID-19 vaccine or a placebo. The sequences come from peripheral blood, collected in a trial of Ad26.COV2.S vaccine versus placebo.

CDR3 coding DNA: TGTGCCAGTACCGGACAGGGTCGCACTGAAGCTTTCTTT. Translated: CASTGQGRTEAFF. The chain uses TRBV19 and TRBJ1-1; 8 bases align to TRBD1. This CDR3 has 13 residues. Germline CDR1 LNHDA, CDR2 SQIVND (reference sequence). The ends lost 7 bases at V and 4 bases at J; junction bases unmatched: 5.